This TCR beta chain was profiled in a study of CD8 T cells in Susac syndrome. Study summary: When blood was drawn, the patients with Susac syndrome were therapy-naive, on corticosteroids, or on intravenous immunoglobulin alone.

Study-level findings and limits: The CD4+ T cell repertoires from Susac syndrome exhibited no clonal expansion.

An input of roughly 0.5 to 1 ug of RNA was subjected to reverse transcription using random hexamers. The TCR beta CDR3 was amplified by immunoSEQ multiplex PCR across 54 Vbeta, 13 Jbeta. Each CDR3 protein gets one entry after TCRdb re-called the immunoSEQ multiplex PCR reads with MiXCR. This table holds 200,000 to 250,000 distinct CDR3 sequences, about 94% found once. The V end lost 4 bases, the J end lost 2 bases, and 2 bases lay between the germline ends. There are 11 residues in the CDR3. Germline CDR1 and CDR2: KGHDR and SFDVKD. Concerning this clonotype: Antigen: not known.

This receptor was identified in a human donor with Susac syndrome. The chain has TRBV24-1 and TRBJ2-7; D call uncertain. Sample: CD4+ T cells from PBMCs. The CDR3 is CATSDTYEQYF. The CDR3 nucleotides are TGTGCCACCAGTGACACCTACGAGCAGTACTTC.